The present entry profiles one TCR beta chain with its context. Its antigen remains unidentified. These donors, healthy bone marrow donors, were studied. The entry originates in a study of cytomegalovirus exposure and HLA in healthy donors. Study-wide points: Among TCR beta chains of equal frequency, HLA-associated ones were more clonally expanded in a later analysis. Common viral pathogens (according to a later analysis) appeared linked to several of the most significant clusters.

The PCR ran on 60 Vbeta and 13 Jbeta primers. Method: immunoSEQ multiplex PCR; TCRdb's copy keeps in-frame clones and lacks some. The data show over 60,000 clones, roughly 76% seen once. CDR1 is SGHRS and CDR2 is YFSETQ in the germline V gene. The CDR3 is 13 amino acids. V lost 0 bases, J lost 11 bases, and 8 bases stayed unmatched. The receptor's source is a young man in good health and CMV-seronegative. Sequencing was carried out using PBMCs. The rearrangement joins TRBV5-1 to TRBJ2-7, with 7 nucleotides matching TRBD2. The CDR3, as DNA: TGCGCCAGCAGCTTGGGGGAGGGGCTCGGGGAGTACTTC. It is translated as CASSLGEGLGEYF. Variable domain in full (rest from reference TRBV5-1 and TRBJ2-7): KAGVTQTPRYLIKTRGQQVTLSCSPISGHRSVSWYQQTPGQGLQFLFEYFSETQRNKGNFPGRFSGRQFSNSRSEMNVSTLELGDSALYLCASSLGEGLGEYFGPGTRLTVT.